This T cell receptor beta chain was observed in a study of T cell responses to AZD1222 COVID-19 vaccine. Some clones are missing from TCRdb's copy, which holds only in-frame ones; the method was immunoSEQ multiplex PCR. The table shows just under 75,000 clones, with around 82% occurring only once. The analysis combined second doses at about 4 or about 12 weeks. Germline lookup yields CDR1 MNHEY and CDR2 SVGAGI. This CDR3 is 14 amino acids long. V was trimmed by 1 base and J by 6 bases, leaving 12 bases between them. The sample here was peripheral blood, taken 28 days after the second AZD1222 dose. The origin of this receptor is an adult who received the AZD1222 COVID-19 vaccine. This sequence joins TRBV6-5 and TRBJ1-2; D may be TRBD1 (6 bases). DNA for the CDR3: TGTGCCAGCAGTTACTTGGGGGGGCGTAATGGCTACACCTTC. Translating it yields CASSYLGGRNGYTF.